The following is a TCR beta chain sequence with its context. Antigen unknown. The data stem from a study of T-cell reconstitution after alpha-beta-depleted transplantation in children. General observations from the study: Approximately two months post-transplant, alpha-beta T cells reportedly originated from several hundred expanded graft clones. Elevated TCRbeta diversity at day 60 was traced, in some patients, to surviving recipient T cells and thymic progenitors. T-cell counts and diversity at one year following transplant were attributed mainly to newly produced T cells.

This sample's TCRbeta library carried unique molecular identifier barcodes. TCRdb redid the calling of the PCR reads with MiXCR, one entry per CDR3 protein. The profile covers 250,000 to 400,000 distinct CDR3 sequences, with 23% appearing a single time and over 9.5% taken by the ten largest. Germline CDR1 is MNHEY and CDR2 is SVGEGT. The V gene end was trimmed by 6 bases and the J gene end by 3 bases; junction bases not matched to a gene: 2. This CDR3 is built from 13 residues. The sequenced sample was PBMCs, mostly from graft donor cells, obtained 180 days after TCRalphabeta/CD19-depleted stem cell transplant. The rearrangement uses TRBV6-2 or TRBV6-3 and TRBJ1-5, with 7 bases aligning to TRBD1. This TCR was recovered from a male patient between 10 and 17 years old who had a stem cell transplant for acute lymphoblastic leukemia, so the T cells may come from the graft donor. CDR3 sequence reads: CASRTGVNQPQHF. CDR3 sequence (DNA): TGTGCCAGCAGAACAGGGGTCAATCAGCCCCAGCATTTT.